The 27 T cell receptor beta chains in this list originate from one sample, sequenced in a study of T cell responses to AZD1222 COVID-19 vaccine. The assay was immunoSEQ multiplex PCR, and TCRdb's table has in-frame clones only and misses some. The sample holds nearly 90,000 clones, roughly 86% seen once. Sequencing was performed on peripheral blood, taken on day 0 of AZD1222 vaccination. The receptors derive from an adult in good health.

This chain connects TRBV24-1 to TRBJ1-5; D possibly corresponds to TRBD1 (5 bases). Germline loops: CDR1 KGHDR, CDR2 SFDVKD. The length of the CDR3 is 15 residues. Between the trimmed V and J ends, which lost 2 bases and 3 bases, there was a span of 10 bases. The CDR3 is CATSDSGRLNQPQHF. In DNA form, the CDR3 reads TGTGCCACCAGTGATTCGGGACGGCTCAATCAGCCCCAGCATTTT.

The J gene is TRBJ2-1, the V gene TRBV19, with 8 bases matching TRBD2. CDR1 and CDR2 (germline): LNHDA, SQIVND (reference sequence). The CDR3 spans 14 residues. V shed 5 bases, J shed 5 bases, and the junction held 5 bases outside the gene matches. The CDR3 spells CASSLAGHHNEQFF. The CDR3 nucleotides are TGTGCCAGTAGTCTAGCGGGCCACCACAATGAGCAGTTCTTC.

To note about this clone: The junction and the germline gene differ at one end; a read error may be behind it. The chain employs TRBV7-8 and TRBJ2-7; TRBD2 agrees at 8 bases. There are 15 residues in the CDR3. The germline V gene has CDR1 SGHVS and CDR2 FQNEAQ. The CDR3 protein is CASSPTPGGHGSLDF. CDR3 nucleotides: TGTGCCAGCAGCCCCACCCCGGGGGGGCATGGGTCGCTGGACTTC.

The chain carries TRBV29-1 and TRBJ2-1; TRBD1 agrees at 7 bases. The V and J ends lost 2 bases and 8 bases, in that order; junction bases with no gene match: 6. Germline V CDR1 and CDR2: SQVTM, ANQGSEA. This CDR3 is 13 amino acids long. This CDR3 is CSVEKQGRDEQFF. In DNA form, the CDR3 reads TGCAGCGTTGAAAAACAGGGGAGAGATGAGCAGTTCTTC.

A few counts support this clone. V gene TRBV5-4 combines with J gene TRBJ2-1; 8 bases are a match to TRBD1. With 7 bases clipped from V and 12 bases from J, the junction kept 18 bases outside the gene matches. There are 15 residues in the CDR3. Per the germline V gene, CDR1 is SGHNT and CDR2 is YYREEE (reference sequence). The CDR3: CASFAPGQAARGQFF. The CDR3 nucleotides read TGTGCCAGCTTCGCCCCGGGACAGGCGGCTAGGGGGCAGTTCTTC.

The chain has TRBV6-6 and TRBJ2-7, with TRBD1 matching 8 bases. Germline V gene sequence: CDR1 MNHNY, CDR2 SVGAGI (reference sequence). The CDR3 loop spans 15 amino acids. Unmatched junction bases numbered 6, after V lost 2 bases and J lost 3 bases. CDR3 bases: TGTGCCAGCAGTTACACCGGACAGGGCTACTACGAGCAGTACTTC. Encoded protein: CASSYTGQGYYEQYF.

J is TRBJ1-4 and V is TRBV5-1; 9 bases fit TRBD1. Germline CDR1 is SGHRS and CDR2 is YFSETQ. This CDR3 contains 14 residues. V trimming: 5 bases; J trimming: 5 bases; junction bases outside the gene matches: 4. The CDR3 nucleotides are TGCGCCAGCAGGAGGACAGGGGACAATGAAAAACTGTTTTTT. It yields the protein CASRRTGDNEKLFF. The entire variable domain, with the rest obtained from reference TRBV5-1 and TRBJ1-4, is as follows: KAGVTQTPRYLIKTRGQQVTLSCSPISGHRSVSWYQQTPGQGLQFLFEYFSETQRNKGNFPGRFSGRQFSNSRSEMNVSTLELGDSALYLCASRRTGDNEKLFFGSGTQLSVL.

This clone occurred a few times. The chain recombines TRBV24-1 with TRBJ2-7, with TRBD2 matching 11 bases. CDR1 is KGHDR, CDR2 SFDVKD, per germline. Trimming took 11 bases from V and 2 from J; bases not matched to a gene: 4. CDR3 length: 13 amino acids. In DNA, the CDR3 is TGTGCCATCGGGACTAGCGGAACCTACGAGCAGTACTTC. It specifies CAIGTSGTYEQYF.

The J gene is TRBJ2-2, the V gene TRBV5-1; TRBD2 matches at 13 bases. The V gene end was trimmed by 0 bases and the J gene end by 4 bases; junction bases not matched to a gene: 3. The germline V gene encodes CDR1 SGHRS and CDR2 YFSETQ. The CDR3 contains 17 residues. CDR3 amino acids: CASSLETSGRITGELFF. The CDR3 DNA follows: TGCGCCAGCAGCTTGGAGACTAGCGGGAGGATCACCGGGGAGCTGTTTTTT.

J is TRBJ2-1 and V is TRBV9; 13 bases map to TRBD2. V shed 4 bases, J shed 6 bases, and the junction held 4 bases outside the gene matches. This CDR3 spans 15 amino acids. The germline V gene has CDR1 SGDLS and CDR2 YYNGEE. DNA of the CDR3: TGTGCCAGCAGCCCTGGACTAGCGGGAGTCAATGAGCAGTTCTTC. This translates into CASSPGLAGVNEQFF.

This sequence joins TRBV6-1 and TRBJ2-7, with D unclear. The CDR3 length is 13 residues. Germline assignment: CDR1 MNHNS and CDR2 SASEGT. Trimming took off 2 bases at V and 2 bases at J, with 7 bases between the two ends. CDR3 protein: CASSETPTYEQYF. In DNA, the CDR3 is TGTGCCAGCAGTGAAACACCTACCTACGAGCAGTACTTC.

The chain joins TRBV2 to TRBJ1-1, with TRBD1 identical over 7 bases. V lost 6 bases, J lost 6 bases, and 4 bases stayed unmatched. This CDR3 is built from 12 residues. Germline CDR1 reads SNHLY; CDR2 reads FYNNEI. The CDR3, as DNA: TGTGCCAGCAGGACAGGGATGTCTGAAGCTTTCTTT. Its translation: CASRTGMSEAFF.

The chain is built from TRBV5-4 and TRBJ2-3; 8 nucleotides agree with TRBD1. Per germline, CDR1 SGHNT and CDR2 YYREEE (reference sequence). CDR3 length equals 14 residues. V gave up 4 bases and J gave up 0 bases; unmatched junction bases: 1. Here the CDR3 reads CASSGTGSTDTQYF. CDR3 bases: TGTGCCAGCAGCGGGACAGGTAGCACAGATACGCAGTATTTT. Together with reference TRBV5-4 and TRBJ2-3, the CDR3 gives the full variable domain: ETGVTQSPTHLIKTRGQQVTLRCSSQSGHNTVSWYQQALGQGPQFIFQYYREEENGRGNFPPRFSGLQFPNYSSELNVNALELDDSALYLCASSGTGSTDTQYFGPGTRLTVL.

V is TRBV2 and J is TRBJ1-1, with D unresolved. Per germline, CDR1 SNHLY and CDR2 FYNNEI. V was cut by 6 bases and J by 3 bases, with 11 bases left in between. CDR3 length: 13 amino acids. This chain's CDR3 is CASRATQDTEAFF. The DNA for the CDR3 is TGTGCCAGCAGGGCAACTCAAGACACTGAAGCTTTCTTT.

This clone was counted a few times. J is TRBJ2-1 and V is TRBV9, with D tentatively TRBD1 or TRBD2 (5 bases each). Looked up from germline, CDR1 is SGDLS and CDR2 is YYNGEE. The CDR3 has 12 amino acids. V was cut by 2 bases and J by 10 bases, with 10 bases left in between. The DNA for the CDR3 is TGTGCCAGCAGCGTGGGGGTTCGGGAGCAGTTCTTC. The encoded protein is CASSVGVREQFF.

The CDR3 region is CASRKTGGKVSEAFF. In nucleotides, the CDR3 is TGTGCCAGCAGAAAGACAGGGGGGAAGGTGTCTGAAGCTTTCTTT. This sequence joins TRBV7-9 and TRBJ1-1; the match to TRBD1 covers 9 bases. Losses at the gene ends were 6 bases for V and 6 bases for J; bases not matched to a gene: 11. CDR1 SEHNR and CDR2 FQNEAQ come from the germline V gene (reference sequence). The CDR3 length is 15 residues.

J is TRBJ1-5 and V is TRBV28; tentative D call: TRBD1 (5 bases). This CDR3 is 14 amino acids long. Germline V lookup: CDR1 MDHEN, CDR2 SYDVKM. V lost 4 bases, J lost 6 bases, and 13 bases lay in between. CDR3 sequence reads: CASSSAGFRQPQHF. CDR3 in DNA: TGTGCCAGCAGTTCCGCAGGGTTTCGTCAGCCCCAGCATTTT.

This chain uses TRBV28 with TRBJ1-1, with D maybe TRBD1 (6 bases). CDR3 length equals 12 residues. The germline V and J ends were trimmed by 5 bases and 9 bases, with 13 bases remaining between them. Germline-derived CDR1 and CDR2 are MDHEN and SYDVKM. CDR3 sequence (DNA): TGTGCCAGCAGTCCGTCATGGGGGCAAGCTTTCTTT. Translated: CASSPSWGQAFF. Variable domain in full (rest from reference TRBV28 and TRBJ1-1): DVKVTQSSRYLVKRTGEKVFLECVQDMDHENMFWYRQDPGLGLRLIYFSYDVKMKEKGDIPEGYSVSREKKERFSLILESASTNQTSMYLCASSPSWGQAFFGQGTRLTVV.

This chain connects TRBV24-1 to TRBJ2-7; D not certain. This CDR3 contains 15 residues. The V gene's germline CDR1 is KGHDR and CDR2 SFDVKD. Trimming took off 5 bases at V and 3 bases at J, with 16 bases between the two ends. The CDR3 DNA sequence: TGTGCCACCAGTGGCCCTTCGGCAGGTGACTACGAGCAGTACTTC. Residues: CATSGPSAGDYEQYF.

The chain recombines TRBV10-3 with TRBJ2-7, with D maybe TRBD2 (6 bases). The V end was cut by 0 bases, the J end by 3 bases, with 15 bases between. There are 16 residues in the CDR3. Per germline, CDR1 ENHRY and CDR2 SYGVKD. CDR3 protein: CAISESGGGKRYEQYF. CDR3 DNA sequence: TGTGCCATCAGTGAGTCGGGTGGCGGGAAGCGCTACGAGCAGTACTTC.

The gene calls are TRBV2 and TRBJ1-2; TRBD1 agrees at 8 bases. With 4 bases clipped from V and 5 bases from J, the junction kept 6 bases outside the gene matches. CDR1 is SNHLY, CDR2 FYNNEI, per germline. The CDR3 covers 14 residues. CDR3 sequence: CASSGQGIVYGYTF. CDR3 sequence (DNA): TGTGCCAGCAGTGGACAGGGGATCGTATATGGCTACACCTTC. Full variable domain (remainder filled in from reference TRBV2 and TRBJ1-2): EPEVTQTPSHQVTQMGQEVILRCVPISNHLYFYWYRQILGQKVEFLVSFYNNEISEKSEIFDDQFSVERPDGSNFTLKIRSTKLEDSAMYFCASSGQGIVYGYTFGSGTRLTVV.

The chain employs TRBV9 and TRBJ1-1; perhaps TRBD1 as D (5 bases). CDR1 is SGDLS, CDR2 YYNGEE, per germline. Deletions cut 0 bases from V and 8 bases from J, with 11 bases between. The CDR3 has 13 residues. The chain's CDR3 is CASSVVGTGEAFF. For the CDR3, the DNA is TGTGCCAGCAGCGTAGTGGGAACAGGCGAAGCTTTCTTT.

This rearrangement joins TRBV2 to TRBJ1-6; a weak D match, TRBD1 (5 bases). CDR3 size: 16 residues. V was cut by 5 bases and J by 9 bases, with 20 bases left in between. CDR1 is SNHLY, CDR2 FYNNEI, per germline. The CDR3 loop is CASSSGTLPGSSPLHF. DNA of the CDR3: TGTGCCAGCAGTTCCGGGACCCTCCCGGGGAGTTCACCCCTCCACTTT. Supplemented by reference TRBV2 and TRBJ1-6, the full variable domain reads EPEVTQTPSHQVTQMGQEVILRCVPISNHLYFYWYRQILGQKVEFLVSFYNNEISEKSEIFDDQFSVERPDGSNFTLKIRSTKLEDSAMYFCASSSGTLPGSSPLHFGNGTRLTVT.

The chain carries TRBV7-9 and TRBJ1-1; 8 bases align to TRBD1. There are 13 residues in the CDR3. CDR1 is SEHNR, CDR2 FQNEAQ, per germline (reference sequence). J lost 4 bases, V lost 5 bases, and 3 bases had no gene match. CDR3 coding DNA: TGTGCCAGCAGCCCAGGGGGCGGCACTGAAGCTTTCTTT. Its protein is CASSPGGGTEAFF.

The chain links TRBV30 to TRBJ2-1; D is uncertain. V dropped 5 bases and J dropped 3 bases, with 5 bases sitting between them. Germline V lookup: CDR1 GTSNPN, CDR2 SVGIG (reference sequence). This CDR3 region has 11 residues. Here the CDR3 DNA reads TGTGCCTGGGAACTCTACAATGAGCAGTTCTTC. This codes for CAWELYNEQFF.

V usage is TRBV30 and J usage is TRBJ1-1, with D unresolved. The CDR3 loop spans 12 amino acids. V was clipped by 4 bases and J by 2 bases, with 8 bases between them. The germline V gene encodes CDR1 GTSNPN and CDR2 SVGIG (reference sequence). As DNA, the CDR3 is TGTGCCTGGATCCCCGTAAACACTGAAGCTTTCTTT. This codes for CAWIPVNTEAFF.

The CDR3 region is CASSGGAYVEAFF. CDR3 in DNA: TGCGCCAGCAGTGGGGGGGCGTATGTTGAAGCTTTCTTT. The chain couples TRBV10-2 to TRBJ1-1; tentatively, D is TRBD1 (6 bases). Trimming cost V 4 bases and J 7 bases, with 13 bases left between them. There are 13 residues in the CDR3. Germline V gene lookup returns CDR1 WSHSY and CDR2 SAAADI.